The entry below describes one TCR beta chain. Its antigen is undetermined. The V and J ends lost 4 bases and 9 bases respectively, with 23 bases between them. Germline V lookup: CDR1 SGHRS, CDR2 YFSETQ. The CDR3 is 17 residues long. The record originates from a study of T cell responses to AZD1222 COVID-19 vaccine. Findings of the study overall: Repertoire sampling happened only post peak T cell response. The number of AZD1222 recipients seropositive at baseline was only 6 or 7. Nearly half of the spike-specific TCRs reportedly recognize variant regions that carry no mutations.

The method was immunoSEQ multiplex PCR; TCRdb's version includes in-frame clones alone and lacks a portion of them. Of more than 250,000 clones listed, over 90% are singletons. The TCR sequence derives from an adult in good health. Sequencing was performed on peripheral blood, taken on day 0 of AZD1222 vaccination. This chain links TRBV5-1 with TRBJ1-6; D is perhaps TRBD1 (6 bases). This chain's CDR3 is CASSPGGGTAGSSPLHF. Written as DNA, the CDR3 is TGCGCCAGCAGCCCTGGAGGGGGAACTGCTGGGAGTTCACCCCTCCACTTT.